A single sample is the source of the 25 T cell receptor beta chains below, sequenced in a study of shared clonotypes between healthy human individuals. Some clones are missing from TCRdb's copy, which holds only in-frame ones; the method was immunoSEQ multiplex PCR. This sample has around 530,000 clones, with 70% to 80% found just once. Input material: PBMCs. These TCRs come from a woman in her 40s in good health. Some clones in this sample may be carry-over from other donors' samples.

The V and J genes are TRBV5-6 and TRBJ2-7, with D possibly TRBD2 on 6 matching bases. The V end was cut by 0 bases, the J end by 1 base, with 8 bases between. From germline, CDR1 is SGHDT and CDR2 YYEEEE. This CDR3 has 14 residues. The CDR3 protein is CASSLGLGSYEQYF. CDR3 sequence (DNA): TGTGCCAGCAGCTTGGGACTAGGGTCCTACGAGCAGTACTTC.

This clone was counted once. An end of the junction does not agree with germline; a read error may underlie this. CDR3 nucleotides: TGTGCCAGCAGCTTAGACACACTAAATACGCAGTGTTTT. This translates into CASSLDTLNTQCF. This sequence joins TRBV7-9 and TRBJ2-3; D is unresolved. This CDR3 contains 13 residues. Germline-derived CDR1 and CDR2 are SEHNR and FQNEAQ (reference sequence).

The CDR3 DNA is TGCGCCAGCAGCGAAGGGACAGTTAATCAGCCCCAGCATTTT. This gives the protein CASSEGTVNQPQHF. The J gene is TRBJ1-5, the V gene TRBV5-1; 7 nucleotides agree with TRBD1. The CDR3 extends over 14 amino acids. Germline loops: CDR1 SGHRS, CDR2 YFSETQ. V was pared by 4 bases and J by 4 bases, with 5 bases of the junction left unmatched.

This chain links TRBV6-1 with TRBJ2-1, with 14 bases fitting TRBD2. CDR1 MNHNS and CDR2 SASEGT come from the germline V gene. The CDR3 has 17 amino acids. Trimming removed 2 bases from V and 8 bases from J; junction bases left unmatched: 8. DNA of the CDR3: TGTGCCAGCAGTGAAATTAAAGGGACTAGCGGGAGATATGAGCAGTTCTTC. Translated: CASSEIKGTSGRYEQFF.

The chain joins TRBV7-2 to TRBJ2-3; D gene uncertain. The CDR3 covers 12 residues. Germline CDR1 is SGHTA and CDR2 is FQGNSA. Trimming took 4 bases from V and 9 from J, leaving 11 bases between them. CDR3 DNA: TGTGCCAGCAGCTCCATAGCACGGACGCAGTATTTT. Its protein is CASSSIARTQYF.

With regard to this clone: At one end, the junction sequence differs from germline, possibly due to a read error. The J gene is TRBJ2-1, the V gene TRBV5-1; 13 bases match TRBD2. CDR3 length: 15 amino acids. Per the germline V gene, CDR1 is SGHRS and CDR2 is YFSETQ. For the CDR3, the DNA is TGCGCCAGCAGCCTGGGACTAGCGGGACTCAATGAGCGGTTCTTC. Translation: CASSLGLAGLNERFF.

This clone was found a few times. This chain uses TRBV7-8 with TRBJ1-2, with TRBD1 identical over 10 bases. Germline assignment: CDR1 SGHVS and CDR2 FQNEAQ. This CDR3 comprises 15 residues. V lost 3 bases, J lost 6 bases, and 7 bases stayed unmatched. The CDR3 reads CASSFSPGTGDGYTF. The CDR3 DNA follows: TGTGCCAGCAGCTTCTCCCCCGGGACAGGGGATGGCTACACCTTC.

This clone was recorded only once. CDR3 residues: CASSYGQRGTEAFF. The DNA of the CDR3 is TGCGCCAGCAGCTATGGACAGAGGGGAACTGAAGCTTTCTTT. The chain uses TRBV5-1 and TRBJ1-1; weak D call: TRBD1 (6 bases). CDR1 and CDR2 from the germline V gene are SGHRS and YFSETQ. The length of the CDR3 is 14 residues. Trimming removed 3 bases from V and 5 bases from J, with 14 bases in between.

V usage is TRBV13 and J usage is TRBJ2-7; no reliable D call. Germline lookup yields CDR1 PRHDT and CDR2 FYEKMQ (reference sequence). The CDR3 extends over 10 amino acids. Between the trimmed V and J ends, which lost 6 bases and 8 bases, there was a span of 8 bases. CDR3 protein: CASSEAKQYF. In DNA, the CDR3 is TGTGCCAGCAGTGAGGCGAAGCAGTACTTC.

A remark on this clone: A far more abundant clone sits one base away, making this likely a read error. Different DNA sequences within this sample yield the same CDR3. The chain couples TRBV2 to TRBJ2-7; D is ambiguous. CDR1 and CDR2 (germline): SNHLY, FYNNEI. Trimming pared 3 bases from V and 4 bases from J, leaving 4 bases between. The CDR3 extends over 11 amino acids. In DNA, the CDR3 is TGTGCCAGCAGTGATAGATACGAGCAGTACTTC. It is translated as CASSDRYEQYF. Full variable domain (outside the CDR3, taken from reference TRBV2 and TRBJ2-7): EPEVTQTPSHQVTQMGQEVILRCVPISNHLYFYWYRQILGQKVEFLVSFYNNEISEKSEIFDDQFSVERPDGSNFTLKIRSTKLEDSAMYFCASSDRYEQYFGPGTRLTVT.

The rearrangement uses TRBV6-4 and TRBJ2-2; D possibly corresponds to TRBD2 (5 bases). CDR1 is MRHNA and CDR2 is SNTAGT in the germline V gene. Trimming removed 2 bases from V and 6 bases from J, with 10 bases in between. This CDR3 comprises 14 residues. This CDR3 is CASSDEGWAGELFF. CDR3 DNA sequence: TGTGCCAGCAGTGACGAGGGTTGGGCCGGGGAGCTGTTTTTT.

The chain uses TRBV12-5 and TRBJ2-7, with 8 bases identical to TRBD2. V trimming: 0 bases; J trimming: 3 bases; junction bases outside the gene matches: 7. From germline, CDR1 is LGHNT and CDR2 FRNRAP. The CDR3 totals 16 residues. As DNA, the CDR3 is TGTGCTAGTGGTTTGGTAGTGCGCGGGAGGAGCTACGAGCAGTACTTC. It yields the protein CASGLVVRGRSYEQYF.

This clone was counted a single time. A far larger clone is one nucleotide away, so this likely arose from a read error. This chain uses TRBV6-1 with TRBJ2-7; the D gene could be TRBD1 or TRBD2 (7 bases each). The CDR3 contains 13 residues. Germline V CDR1 and CDR2: MNHNS, SASEGT. Trimming removed 7 bases at V and 8 bases at J, with 18 bases between. In nucleotides, the CDR3 is TGTGCCAGCATCTCTGAGGGAGGGGGCAAGCAGTACTTC. It codes for CASISEGGGKQYF.

This rearrangement joins TRBV4-1 to TRBJ2-1, with TRBD2 matching over 10 bases. The J segment lost 5 bases and the V segment lost 0 bases, leaving 4 bases of the junction unmatched. This CDR3 comprises 16 residues. Germline V gives CDR1 MGHRA, CDR2 YSYEKL. The chain's CDR3 is CASSQEWTSGNNEQFF. Written as DNA, the CDR3 is TGCGCCAGCAGCCAAGAGTGGACTAGCGGTAACAATGAGCAGTTCTTC.

This clone was seen a few times. V is TRBV28 and J is TRBJ2-7, with TRBD1 matching over 9 bases. Per the germline V gene, CDR1 is MDHEN and CDR2 is SYDVKM. With V trimmed by 0 bases and J by 4 bases, 10 bases remained unmatched. The CDR3 runs to 17 residues. The CDR3 loop reads CASSLWGLGTGLYEQYF. The CDR3, as DNA: TGTGCCAGCAGTTTATGGGGGCTCGGGACAGGGCTATACGAGCAGTACTTC.

J is TRBJ1-3 and V is TRBV19, with 7 bases identical to TRBD1. The trim removed 0 bases at V and 6 bases at J, leaving 11 bases unmatched. The germline gives CDR1 LNHDA, CDR2 SQIVND (reference sequence). The CDR3 loop spans 17 amino acids. DNA for the CDR3: TGTGCCAGTAGTATAGAGAACATCAGGGGGGTAGAAAACACCATATATTTT. Its translation: CASSIENIRGVENTIYF.

The rearrangement links TRBV7-8 to TRBJ1-4; D may be TRBD1 (6 bases). Germline CDR1 and CDR2: SGHVS and FQNEAQ. Between the trimmed V and J ends, which lost 7 bases and 8 bases, there was a span of 17 bases. CDR3 length: 14 residues. The CDR3 protein is CASTPGGAPEKLFF. CDR3 nucleotide sequence: TGTGCCAGCACCCCGGGGGGGGCACCCGAAAAACTGTTTTTT.

The table lists this clone with many counts. The chain joins TRBV10-3 to TRBJ2-6; possibly TRBD1 for D (5 bases). The ends were cut back, 2 bases at V and 0 bases at J, with 11 bases in the middle. Germline lookup yields CDR1 ENHRY and CDR2 SYGVKD. CDR3 size: 17 residues. CDR3 sequence reads: CAISEVGVTSGANVLTF. The DNA for the CDR3 is TGTGCCATCAGTGAGGTAGGGGTCACCTCTGGGGCCAACGTCCTGACTTTC.

The J gene is TRBJ2-7, the V gene TRBV30; no clear D. The CDR3 extends over 12 amino acids. The V gene's germline CDR1 is GTSNPN and CDR2 SVGIG (reference sequence). V was shortened by 2 bases and J by 6 bases, with 11 bases between the two germline ends. CDR3 protein: CAWSSAVSEQYF. The DNA for the CDR3 is TGTGCCTGGAGTAGTGCCGTATCCGAGCAGTACTTC.

Comments on this clone: This probably arose from a read error, given a far larger clone one base away. V usage is TRBV25-1 and J usage is TRBJ2-2; either TRBD1 or TRBD2 may supply D (6 bases each). The CDR3 is 14 amino acids. The germline V gene encodes CDR1 MGHDK and CDR2 SYGVNS. CDR3 sequence reads: CASSLQGSTGGLFF. The CDR3, as DNA: TGTGCCAGCAGTCTGCAGGGGAGCACCGGGGGGCTGTTTTTT.

This clone occurred a few times. This chain uses TRBV7-2 with TRBJ1-2; D unresolved. Per germline, CDR1 SGHTA and CDR2 FQGNSA. Trimming pared 5 bases from V and 7 bases from J, leaving 11 bases between. The CDR3 covers 12 residues. Here the CDR3 reads CASSHDTSGYTF. The CDR3 DNA reads as TGTGCCAGCAGCCATGACACGAGTGGCTACACCTTC. The entire variable domain, with the rest obtained from reference TRBV7-2 and TRBJ1-2, is as follows: GAGVSQSPSNKVTEKGKDVELRCDPISGHTALYWYRQSLGQGLEFLIYFQGNSAPDKSGLPSDRFSAERTGGSVSTLTIQRTQQEDSAVYLCASSHDTSGYTFGSGTRLTVV.

This clone was found many times. This CDR3 is also generated by other DNA sequences in the sample. This chain connects TRBV7-2 to TRBJ1-2; D is unclear. Trimming removed 0 bases from V and 7 bases from J, with 15 bases in between. CDR1 SGHTA and CDR2 FQGNSA come from the germline V gene. CDR3 length: 15 residues. The CDR3 coding sequence is TGTGCCAGCAGCTTAGCACACGGGTCCAATGGTGGCTACACCTTC. It encodes CASSLAHGSNGGYTF.

In nucleotides, the CDR3 is TGTGCCACCAGCAGAACCGGGACAGGGGGAAGAGATACGCAGTATTTT. Translated: CATSRTGTGGRDTQYF. This rearrangement joins TRBV15 to TRBJ2-3; TRBD1 matches at 11 bases. The CDR3 is 16 residues long. The V gene end was trimmed by 2 bases and the J gene end by 5 bases; junction bases not matched to a gene: 6. The germline V gene has CDR1 LNHNV and CDR2 YYDKDF (reference sequence).

The chain recombines TRBV6-6 with TRBJ2-3, with 7 bases aligning to TRBD2. J lost 10 bases, V lost 5 bases, and 15 bases had no gene match. The CDR3 consists of 15 residues. Germline V CDR1 and CDR2: MNHNY, SVGAGI (reference sequence). The CDR3 protein is CASSPRPTSPQAQYF. In DNA form, the CDR3 reads TGTGCCAGCAGTCCTCGCCCGACTAGCCCACAGGCGCAGTATTTT.

This clone was observed once. The chain links TRBV7-9 to TRBJ2-1; D may correspond to TRBD1 or TRBD2 (5 bases each). CDR1 is SEHNR, CDR2 FQNEAQ, per germline (reference sequence). Trimming removed 5 bases from V and 1 base from J, with 21 bases in between. The CDR3 has 18 amino acids. The CDR3 reads CASSASGGLEGSYNEQFF. The DNA of the CDR3 is TGTGCCAGCAGCGCATCCGGTGGTTTAGAGGGGTCCTACAATGAGCAGTTCTTC.